Listed here is a single T cell receptor (beta chain). This record belongs to a study of blood T cell repertoires in COVID-19. Looking at the study overall: Nucleic acid was either cDNA or gDNA, and it came from T cells, B-cell-depleted T cells, or PBMCs.

V was pared by 5 bases and J by 0 bases, with 6 bases of the junction left unmatched. The CDR3 runs 16 residues. Germline V CDR1 and CDR2: SGHTA, FQGNSA. Method: immunoSEQ multiplex PCR; TCRdb's copy keeps in-frame clones and lacks some. Of roughly 200,000 clones listed, less than 85% were seen once; the top ten hold 13%. The chain uses TRBV7-2 and TRBJ2-1; the match to TRBD2 covers 8 bases. The receptor was isolated from a man aged 45-65 years who had recovered from COVID-19. The sequencing sample was made of peripheral blood. CDR3 residues: CASSPRLANSYNEQFF. The CDR3 DNA is TGTGCCAGCAGCCCCCGACTAGCGAACTCCTACAATGAGCAGTTCTTC.